This is a list of T cell receptor beta chains from one sample in a study of blood T cell repertoires in COVID-19. Generated by immunoSEQ multiplex PCR, the TCRdb table keeps only in-frame clones and is missing some. Of about 300,000 clones in the sample, under 90% were seen once. The sequencing input was PBMCs or T cells enriched from blood (not recorded which). The receptors originated from a woman aged 45 to 65 who had been exposed to COVID-19. Both conserved end residues are part of each CDR3. D genes are given only for firm matches.

CASSTDGTYEQYF,TRBJ2-7,-,TRBV5-1
CATSDRNRATRSYNEQFF,TRBJ2-1,-,TRBV24-1
CAISQTGDGYTF,TRBJ1-2,TRBD1,TRBV10-3
CASSLLGQGPYEQYF,TRBJ2-7,TRBD1,TRBV27
CATSGSSGGAEDTQYF,TRBJ2-3,TRBD2,TRBV15
CASKRYTGDRYEQYF,TRBJ2-7,-,TRBV10-2
CASSYLRGLDTGELFF,TRBJ2-2,-,TRBV6-6
CASSLRLAGGRETQYF,TRBJ2-5,TRBD2,TRBV5-6
CASSDQRFQETQYF,TRBJ2-5,-,TRBV5-4
CASSKLEWGLAGDTQYF,TRBJ2-3,TRBD2,TRBV7-8
CASSPPSAGAVSGNTIYF,TRBJ1-3,-,TRBV4-2
CAWSVGPPGLYGYTF,TRBJ1-2,-,TRBV30
CASSMSQVISYNEQFF,TRBJ2-1,-,TRBV19
CASSLVGRRESPLHF,TRBJ1-6,-,TRBV7-2
CASRSPGLANTEAFF,TRBJ1-1,-,TRBV19
CASSLMEGLETQYF,TRBJ2-5,-,TRBV7-9
CASSIFGGGGETQYF,TRBJ2-5,TRBD2,TRBV19
CASSLGLGLADTTYNEQFF,TRBJ2-1,TRBD2,TRBV13
CASSQGAVNTEAFF,TRBJ1-1,TRBD1,TRBV5-8
CATSRGGEYEQYF,TRBJ2-7,TRBD2,TRBV15
CASSLGQGRIQPQHF,TRBJ1-5,-,TRBV7-9
CASPSLGSTGELFF,TRBJ2-2,-,TRBV6-5
CASSEYRGNIQYF,TRBJ2-4,TRBD1,TRBV11-2
CASSTRQLTNEKLFF,TRBJ1-4,-,TRBV19
CASTSGNTGELFF,TRBJ2-2,TRBD2,TRBV9
CSVEDGDSGNTIYF,TRBJ1-3,-,TRBV29-1
CASSQPDRAPYNEQFF,TRBJ2-1,TRBD1,TRBV4-1
CASSIEKQGAEGYTF,TRBJ1-2,TRBD1,TRBV19
CASSVQGARAGNTIYF,TRBJ1-3,TRBD1,TRBV25-1
CASSQLTGTGSTGELFF,TRBJ2-2,TRBD1,TRBV4-1
CASSAILQGRGYTF,TRBJ1-2,TRBD1,TRBV6-5
CASSPPDRGFADTQYF,TRBJ2-3,TRBD1,TRBV28
CASSAGGAEDTQYF,TRBJ2-3,TRBD2,TRBV5-1
CASSQIQRGPTDTQYF,TRBJ2-3,TRBD2,TRBV14
CASSSDRAQPQHF,TRBJ1-5,TRBD1,TRBV7-2
CASSPRGLGETQYF,TRBJ2-5,TRBD1,TRBV28
CASSQAYSTDTQYF,TRBJ2-3,-,TRBV3-1/TRBV3-2
CSVDFPGGGTDTQYF,TRBJ2-3,-,TRBV29-1
CASSLMAGEETQYF,TRBJ2-5,-,TRBV5-1
CASSLGQYNEQFF,TRBJ2-1,-,TRBV12-3/TRBV12-4
CATSRDSSLRIQETQYF,TRBJ2-5,-,TRBV15
CASSDPNWTGNNSPLHF,TRBJ1-6,TRBD1,TRBV6-4
CASRLNRDRGMNTEAFF,TRBJ1-1,TRBD1,TRBV7-6
CATSQDNYPGELFF,TRBJ2-2,-,TRBV15
CASSLGQRNTEAFF,TRBJ1-1,-,TRBV7-9
CASRLSTGSRDTQYF,TRBJ2-3,TRBD1,TRBV27
CASSLAAGAYTGELFF,TRBJ2-2,TRBD2,TRBV11-3
CASSPYDRDYEQYF,TRBJ2-7,TRBD1,TRBV18
CASSQVATNEKLFF,TRBJ1-4,-,TRBV3-1/TRBV3-2
CASRGTVGLFAFF,TRBJ1-1,-,TRBV6-5
CASSIDRYYGYTF,TRBJ1-2,-,TRBV19
CASSLGAGVAKNIQYF,TRBJ2-4,-,TRBV5-6
CASRVHGNTIYF,TRBJ1-3,-,TRBV28